This TCR beta chain was sequenced for a study of T cell repertoires in cytomegalovirus infection. Overall study results and limits: The ex vivo response showed dominance by HLA-C-restricted CMV-specific TCR beta clonotypes.

From germline, CDR1 is SGHRS and CDR2 YFSETQ. CDR3 size: 15 residues. The J segment lost 8 bases and the V segment lost 3 bases, leaving 8 bases of the junction unmatched. This clonotype was seen a handful of times. Antigen specificity is unknown. TCRdb recomputed calls from the reads with MiXCR, one row per CDR3 protein. The table shows about 300,000 distinct CDR3 sequences, with roughly 23% occurring only once. Sequencing was carried out using PBMCs. The sequence derives from a human donor in good health (CMV status not recorded). Some clones in this sample may be carry-over from other donors' samples. The chain couples TRBV5-1 to TRBJ2-1, with 10 positions matching TRBD1. In DNA form, the CDR3 reads TGCGCCAGCAGCTCCCCGGGACAGGGGAGCCATGAGCAGTTCTTC. Amino acids: CASSSPGQGSHEQFF.